A selection of T cell receptor beta chains follows, all from one sample in a study of shared clonotypes between healthy human individuals. TCRdb's table, derived via immunoSEQ multiplex PCR, lists solely in-frame clones and lacks some. Here the sample spans a few million clones, around 90% being singletons. The sample taken for sequencing was naive CD4+ T cells sorted from blood. The receptors here all came from a man younger than 30 in good health. Both conserved end residues are part of each CDR3. Fields, in order: clone size, J gene, V gene, D gene, CDR3 protein, CDR3 DNA. The D gene is left open where the match is weak. Clone size is given for some rows only: seen once, a few or many times, or a class if the clone is expanded.

few	TRBJ1-4	TRBV18	NA	CASSPPGTGEKLFF	TGTGCCAGCTCGCCACCGGGGACGGGGGAAAAACTGTTTTTT
NA	TRBJ2-2	TRBV10-3	NA	CAISESTGDELFF	TGTGCCATCAGTGAGTCGACAGGAGATGAGCTGTTTTTT
NA	TRBJ2-3	TRBV7-8	TRBD1	CASSFRGPSGDTQYF	TGTGCCAGCAGCTTTAGGGGGCCCTCAGGCGATACGCAGTATTTT
NA	TRBJ2-7	TRBV6-1	TRBD2	CASRDSGGTYEQYF	TGTGCCAGCAGGGATAGCGGGGGGACCTACGAGCAGTACTTC
once	TRBJ2-7	TRBV5-8	TRBD2	CASSAGLAEAYEQYF	TGTGCCAGCAGCGCGGGACTAGCGGAGGCGTACGAGCAGTACTTC
NA	TRBJ1-5	TRBV2	TRBD1	CASQQGGKNQPQHF	TGTGCCAGTCAACAGGGGGGTAAGAATCAGCCCCAGCATTTT
NA	TRBJ1-5	TRBV6-6	TRBD1	CASSRDRDNQPQHF	TGTGCCAGCAGTCGGGACAGGGATAATCAGCCCCAGCATTTT
NA	TRBJ1-4	TRBV30	NA	CAWMPGSYEKLFF	TGTGCCTGGATGCCAGGGTCCTATGAAAAACTGTTTTTT
NA	TRBJ1-3	TRBV7-2	NA	CASSLAIAGNSGNTIYF	TGTGCCAGCAGCTTAGCGATCGCCGGGAACTCTGGAAACACCATATATTTT
NA	TRBJ2-5	TRBV5-1	NA	CASRKGVQETQYF	TGCGCCAGCAGGAAAGGGGTCCAAGAGACCCAGTACTTC
NA	TRBJ2-7	TRBV6-5	TRBD1	CASSYLSGQMAYEQYF	TGTGCCAGCAGTTATTTATCGGGACAGATGGCCTACGAGCAGTACTTC
NA	TRBJ2-2	TRBV15	NA	CATSREPPSGELFF	TGTGCCACCAGCAGAGAGCCCCCCTCCGGGGAGCTGTTTTTT
NA	TRBJ2-5	TRBV10-3	NA	CAISESTVQETQYF	TGTGCCATCAGTGAGTCGACAGTTCAAGAGACCCAGTACTTC
NA	TRBJ2-3	TRBV5-1	NA	CASSAPQAYTQYF	TGCGCCAGCAGCGCCCCTCAGGCTTATACGCAGTATTTT
NA	TRBJ2-3	TRBV5-6	TRBD2	CASSLVAGGPDTQYF	TGTGCCAGCAGCTTGGTCGCGGGGGGGCCAGATACGCAGTATTTT
NA	TRBJ2-7	TRBV30	NA	CAWKYGAYEQYF	TGTGCCTGGAAATACGGAGCCTACGAGCAGTACTTC
NA	TRBJ2-7	TRBV5-1	NA	CASSLAGASYEQYF	TGCGCCAGCAGCTTAGCCGGGGCCTCTTACGAGCAGTACTTC
NA	TRBJ2-2	TRBV7-2	TRBD2	CASSLTGGGTGELFF	TGTGCCAGCAGCTTAACGGGAGGGGGGACCGGGGAGCTGTTTTTT
once	TRBJ2-1	TRBV7-9	NA	CASSLWLSSYNEQFF	TGTGCCAGCAGCTTATGGCTGAGCTCCTACAATGAGCAGTTCTTC
NA	TRBJ2-5	TRBV25-1	TRBD2	CASSPGGARGETQYF	TGTGCCAGCAGCCCGGGGGGGGCTCGGGGAGAGACCCAGTACTTC
NA	TRBJ1-3	TRBV4-1	NA	CASSQGEGGSGNTIYF	TGCGCCAGCAGCCAAGGGGAGGGGGGCTCTGGAAACACCATATATTTT
NA	TRBJ2-3	TRBV11-2	NA	CASSVTRPSSPDTQYF	TGTGCCAGCAGCGTGACTAGGCCTAGCAGCCCAGATACGCAGTATTTT
NA	TRBJ1-5	TRBV12-5	NA	CASGPRVGWDQPQHF	TGTGCTAGTGGTCCCCGGGTGGGGTGGGATCAGCCCCAGCATTTT
NA	TRBJ2-5	TRBV11-2	NA	CASSLDGTDKETQYF	TGTGCCAGCAGCTTAGACGGGACGGACAAAGAGACCCAGTACTTC
NA	TRBJ1-6	TRBV27	NA	CASSWGGDNSPLHF	TGTGCCAGCAGTTGGGGAGGGGACAATTCACCCCTCCACTTT
NA	TRBJ1-1	TRBV28	NA	CASPSQGRVDTEAFF	TGTGCCAGTCCCTCCCAGGGGCGCGTCGACACTGAAGCTTTCTTT
NA	TRBJ2-6	TRBV19	NA	CASSISGSGANVLTF	TGTGCCAGTAGTATATCTGGCTCTGGGGCCAACGTCCTGACTTTC
NA	TRBJ2-1	TRBV6-6	NA	CASSYSKGLGAEFF	TGTGCCAGCAGTTACTCGAAAGGTCTGGGGGCGGAGTTCTTC
NA	TRBJ1-1	TRBV5-5	NA	CASSLGETTEAFF	TGTGCCAGCAGTCTAGGGGAAACCACTGAAGCTTTCTTT
NA	TRBJ1-1	TRBV5-1	NA	CASSLASGNPTAFF	TGCGCCAGCAGCTTGGCGTCAGGGAACCCGACGGCTTTCTTT